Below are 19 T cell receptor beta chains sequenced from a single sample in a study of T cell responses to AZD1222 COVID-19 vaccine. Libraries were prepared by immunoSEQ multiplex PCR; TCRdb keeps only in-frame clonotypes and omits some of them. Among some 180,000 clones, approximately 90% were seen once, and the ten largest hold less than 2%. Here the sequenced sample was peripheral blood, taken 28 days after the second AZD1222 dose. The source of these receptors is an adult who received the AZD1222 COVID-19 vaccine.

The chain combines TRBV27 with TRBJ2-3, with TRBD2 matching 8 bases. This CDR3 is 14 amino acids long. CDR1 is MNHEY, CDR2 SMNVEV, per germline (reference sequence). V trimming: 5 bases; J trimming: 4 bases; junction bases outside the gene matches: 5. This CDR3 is CASSLSGKADTQYF. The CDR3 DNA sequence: TGTGCCAGCAGTCTTAGCGGGAAGGCAGATACGCAGTATTTT.

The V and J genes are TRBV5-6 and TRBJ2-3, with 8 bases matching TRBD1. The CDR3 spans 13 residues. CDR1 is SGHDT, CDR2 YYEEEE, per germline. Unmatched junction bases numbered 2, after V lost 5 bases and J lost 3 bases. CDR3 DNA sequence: TGTGCCAGCAGGAGGACAGGGACAGATACGCAGTATTTT. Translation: CASRRTGTDTQYF.

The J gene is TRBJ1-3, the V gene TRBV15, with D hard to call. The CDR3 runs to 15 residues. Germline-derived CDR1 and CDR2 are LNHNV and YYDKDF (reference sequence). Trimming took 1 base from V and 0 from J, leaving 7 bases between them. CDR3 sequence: CATSRGLASGNTIYF. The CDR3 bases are TGTGCCACCAGCAGAGGACTAGCCTCTGGAAACACCATATATTTT.

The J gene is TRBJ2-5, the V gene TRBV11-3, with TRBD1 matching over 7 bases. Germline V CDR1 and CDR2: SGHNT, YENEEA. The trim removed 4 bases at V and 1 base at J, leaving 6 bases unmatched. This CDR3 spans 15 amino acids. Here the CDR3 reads CASSSGTEGQETQYF. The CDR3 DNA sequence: TGTGCCAGCAGCTCTGGGACAGAGGGCCAAGAGACCCAGTACTTC.

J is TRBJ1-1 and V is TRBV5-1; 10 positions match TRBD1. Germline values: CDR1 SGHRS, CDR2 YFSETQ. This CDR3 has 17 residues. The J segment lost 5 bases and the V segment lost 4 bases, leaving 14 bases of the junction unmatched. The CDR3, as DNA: TGCGCCAGCAGCCGTGAGACAGGGGGCGAGGGTCGAACTGAAGCTTTCTTT. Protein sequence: CASSRETGGEGRTEAFF.

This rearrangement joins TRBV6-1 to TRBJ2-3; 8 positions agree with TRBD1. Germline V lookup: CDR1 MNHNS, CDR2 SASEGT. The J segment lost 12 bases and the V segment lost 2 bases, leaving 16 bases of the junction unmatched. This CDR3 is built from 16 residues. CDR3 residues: CASSESGTGRYLPQYF. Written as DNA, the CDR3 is TGTGCCAGCAGTGAATCGGGGACAGGTCGATATCTTCCCCAGTATTTT.

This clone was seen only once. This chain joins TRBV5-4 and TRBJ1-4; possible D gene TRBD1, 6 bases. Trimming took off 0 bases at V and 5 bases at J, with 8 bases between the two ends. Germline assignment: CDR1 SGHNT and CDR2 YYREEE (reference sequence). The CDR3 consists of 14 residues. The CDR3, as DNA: TGTGCCAGCAGCTTGGACAGGGTCAATGAAAAACTGTTTTTT. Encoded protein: CASSLDRVNEKLFF.

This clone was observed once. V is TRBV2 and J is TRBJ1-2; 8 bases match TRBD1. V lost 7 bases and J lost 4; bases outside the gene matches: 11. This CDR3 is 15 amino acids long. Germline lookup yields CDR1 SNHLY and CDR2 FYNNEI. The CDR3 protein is CASTQRTGRGYGYTF. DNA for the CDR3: TGTGCCAGCACCCAGAGGACAGGGCGCGGCTATGGCTACACCTTC.

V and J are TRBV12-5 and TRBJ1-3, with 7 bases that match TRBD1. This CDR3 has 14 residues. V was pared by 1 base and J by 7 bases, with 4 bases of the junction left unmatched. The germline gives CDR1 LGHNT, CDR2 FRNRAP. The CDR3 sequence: CASGLATGVNTIYF. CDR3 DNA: TGTGCTAGTGGTTTGGCCACAGGGGTGAACACCATATATTTT.

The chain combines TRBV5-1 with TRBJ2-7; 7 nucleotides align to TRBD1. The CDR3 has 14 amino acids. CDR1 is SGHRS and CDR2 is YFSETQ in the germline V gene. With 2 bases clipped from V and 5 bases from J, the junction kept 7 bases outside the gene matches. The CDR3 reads CASSFVGQMNEQYF. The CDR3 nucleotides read TGCGCCAGCAGCTTTGTGGGACAGATGAACGAGCAGTACTTC.

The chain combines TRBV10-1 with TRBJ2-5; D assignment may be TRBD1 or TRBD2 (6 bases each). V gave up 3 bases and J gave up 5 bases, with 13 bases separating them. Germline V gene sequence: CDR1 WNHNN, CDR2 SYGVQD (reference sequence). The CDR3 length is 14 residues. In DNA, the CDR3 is TGCGCCAGCAGTGACGGGGGCGCGGGGGAGACCCAGTACTTC. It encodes CASSDGGAGETQYF.

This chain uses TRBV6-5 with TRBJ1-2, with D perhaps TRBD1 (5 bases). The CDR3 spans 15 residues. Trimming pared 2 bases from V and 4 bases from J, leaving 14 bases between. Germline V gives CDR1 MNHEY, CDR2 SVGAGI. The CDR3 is CASSYPPGLGYGYTF. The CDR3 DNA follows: TGTGCCAGCAGTTACCCTCCGGGACTAGGCTATGGCTACACCTTC.

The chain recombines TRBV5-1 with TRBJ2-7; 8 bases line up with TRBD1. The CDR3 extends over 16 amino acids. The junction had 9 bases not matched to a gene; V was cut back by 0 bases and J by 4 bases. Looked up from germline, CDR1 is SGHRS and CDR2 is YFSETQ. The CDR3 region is CASSLGAAGGVYEQYF. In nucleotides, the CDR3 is TGCGCCAGCAGCTTGGGTGCCGCAGGGGGCGTATACGAGCAGTACTTC.

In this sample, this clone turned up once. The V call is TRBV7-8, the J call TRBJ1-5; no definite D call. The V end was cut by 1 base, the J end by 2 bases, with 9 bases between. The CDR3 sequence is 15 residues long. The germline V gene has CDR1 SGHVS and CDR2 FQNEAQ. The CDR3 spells CASSLEGIGNQPQHF. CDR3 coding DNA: TGTGCCAGCAGCTTAGAAGGGATAGGCAATCAGCCCCAGCATTTT.

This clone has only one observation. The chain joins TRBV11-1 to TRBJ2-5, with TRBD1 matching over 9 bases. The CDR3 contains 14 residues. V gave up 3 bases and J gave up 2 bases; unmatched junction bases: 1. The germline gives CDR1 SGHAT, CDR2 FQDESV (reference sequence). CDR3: CASSFGTGQETQYF. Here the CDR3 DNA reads TGTGCCAGCAGCTTTGGGACAGGGCAAGAGACCCAGTACTTC. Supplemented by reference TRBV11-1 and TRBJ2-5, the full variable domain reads EAEVAQSPRYKITEKSQAVAFWCDPISGHATLYWYRQILGQGPELLVQFQDESVVDDSQLPKDRFSAERLKGVDSTLKIQPAELGDSAMYLCASSFGTGQETQYFGPGTRLLVL.

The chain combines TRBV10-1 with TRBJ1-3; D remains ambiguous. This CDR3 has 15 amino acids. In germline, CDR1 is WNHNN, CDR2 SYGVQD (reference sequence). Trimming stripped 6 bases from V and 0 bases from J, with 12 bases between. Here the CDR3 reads CASRGSRDSGNTIYF. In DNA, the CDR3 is TGCGCCAGCAGAGGTAGCCGGGACTCTGGAAACACCATATATTTT.

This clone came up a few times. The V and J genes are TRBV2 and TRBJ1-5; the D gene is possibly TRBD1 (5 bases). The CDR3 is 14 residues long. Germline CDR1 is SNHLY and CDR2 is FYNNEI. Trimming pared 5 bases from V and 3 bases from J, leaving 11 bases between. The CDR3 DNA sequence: TGTGCCAGCAGTAGAACAGGACCCAATCAGCCCCAGCATTTT. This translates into CASSRTGPNQPQHF.

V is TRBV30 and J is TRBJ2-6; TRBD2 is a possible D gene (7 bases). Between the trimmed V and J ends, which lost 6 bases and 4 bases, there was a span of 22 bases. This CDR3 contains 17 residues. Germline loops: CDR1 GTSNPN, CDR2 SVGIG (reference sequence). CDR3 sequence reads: CACLGGAGARGANVLTF. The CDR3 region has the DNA TGTGCCTGCCTGGGGGGGGCTGGGGCGAGAGGGGCCAACGTCCTGACTTTC.

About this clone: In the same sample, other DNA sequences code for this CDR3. The chain's CDR3 is CASSLPGPYNEQFF. Written as DNA, the CDR3 is TGTGCCAGCAGCCTTCCGGGACCCTACAATGAGCAGTTCTTC. The chain uses TRBV5-6 and TRBJ2-1; D assignment may be TRBD1 or TRBD2 (5 bases each). The V end was cut by 4 bases, the J end by 2 bases, with 10 bases between. This CDR3 comprises 14 residues. From germline, CDR1 is SGHDT and CDR2 YYEEEE. Complete variable domain (other parts from reference TRBV5-6 and TRBJ2-1): DAGVTQSPTHLIKTRGQQVTLRCSPKSGHDTVSWYQQALGQGPQFIFQYYEEEERQRGNFPDRFSGHQFPNYSSELNVNALLLGDSALYLCASSLPGPYNEQFFGPGTRLTVL.